The 2 T cell receptor beta chains below were found in one sample sequenced in a study of tumor-infiltrating lymphocytes in primary liver carcinoma. Starting material of 400 to 600 ng total RNA yielded TCR beta cDNA via a constant-region primer. Construction of TCR beta libraries relied on three successive nested multiplex PCR rounds employing slightly modified ARM-PCR. The study ran its first two PCR rounds for around 9 cycles each, using TRBV1-TRBV30 forward primers and a C-beta reverse primer. Via MiXCR, TCRdb re-called the multiplex PCR reads, giving one row per CDR3 protein. Altogether about 310,000 distinct CDR3 sequences are present, about three fifths being singletons, with the ten largest covering over 15%. Unsorted whole blood supplied the RNA, and germline DNA was extracted too. The sample consisted of peripheral blood. These receptors were taken from a woman aged 25 to 39 with primary liver carcinoma and hepatitis B virus infection.

About this clonotype itself: Here the CDR3 omits its conserved ending phenylalanine or tryptophan, so a read error is the likely source. The rearrangement uses TRBV29-1 and TRBJ2-2; 7 nucleotides align to TRBD2. The CDR3 contains 12 residues. V gave up 7 bases and J gave up 4 bases; unmatched junction bases: 3. Per the germline V gene, CDR1 is SQVTM and CDR2 is ANQGSEA. The CDR3 region has the DNA TGCAGCGCCGCGGGAGCCACCGGGGAGCTGTTTTAT. As protein: CSAAGATGELFY.

A word on this clonotype: This may come from a read error, since a much larger clone is one base off. The V gene is TRBV29-1, the J gene TRBJ1-2; possible D gene TRBD1, 5 bases. Germline CDR1 and CDR2: SQVTM and ANQGSEA. The CDR3 consists of 10 residues. DNA of the CDR3: TGCAGCGGTGGGGACTATTGCTACACCTTC. Amino acids: CSGGDYCYTF.